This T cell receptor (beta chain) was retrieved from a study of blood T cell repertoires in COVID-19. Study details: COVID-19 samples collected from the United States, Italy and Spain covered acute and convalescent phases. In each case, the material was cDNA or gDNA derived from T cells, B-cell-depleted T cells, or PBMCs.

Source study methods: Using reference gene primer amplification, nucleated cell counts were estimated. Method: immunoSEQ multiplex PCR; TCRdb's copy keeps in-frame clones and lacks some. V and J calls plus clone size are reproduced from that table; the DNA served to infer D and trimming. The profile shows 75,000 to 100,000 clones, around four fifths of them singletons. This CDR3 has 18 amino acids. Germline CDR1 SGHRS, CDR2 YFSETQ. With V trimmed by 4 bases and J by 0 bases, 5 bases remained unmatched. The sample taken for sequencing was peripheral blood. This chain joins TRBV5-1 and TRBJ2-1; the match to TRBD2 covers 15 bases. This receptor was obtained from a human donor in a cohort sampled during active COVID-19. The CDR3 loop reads CASSVGLAGGSSYNEQFF. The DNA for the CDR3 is TGCGCCAGCAGCGTGGGACTAGCGGGGGGCAGCTCCTACAATGAGCAGTTCTTC.